This T cell receptor (beta chain) came from a study of T cell clonotyping in hematopoietic cell transplantation. Study outcomes and limitations: After transplant, recipient diversity fell while pathologically expanded clonotypes grew through day 180.

Recipient blood drawn about 28 days pretransplant and days 30, 100, 180 after. About this clone: No antigen is known for it.

The CDR3 length is 17 residues. V lost 4 bases to trimming and J lost 1 base; unmatched junction nucleotides: 13. Germline CDR1 reads KGHSY; CDR2 reads FQNENV. TCRdb's table, derived via immunoSEQ multiplex PCR, lists solely in-frame clones and lacks some. The sample includes about 14,000 clones, over 75% of them seen just once. The source was PBMCs, collected 100 days after allogeneic stem cell transplant. The receptor was isolated from a male patient aged 50 or older who had an allogeneic stem cell transplant from an unrelated donor, so T cells may come from the graft donor. Some clones in this sample may be carry-over from other donors' samples. This sequence joins TRBV16 and TRBJ2-7, with TRBD2 identical over 7 bases. Here the CDR3 DNA reads TGTGCCAGCAGCCCAATCGCCGGGAGGATGGGTTCCTACGAGCAGTACTTC. Translating it yields CASSPIAGRMGSYEQYF.